Sequencing of this TCR beta chain was carried out in a study of tumor-infiltrating lymphocytes in primary liver carcinoma (dated 2017 in TCRdb). Some background on the complete study: Between late 2015 and early 2016, 5 or 6 patients in China with histopathologically diagnosed primary liver carcinoma had their tumors surgically resected. For each liver tumor, the study sampled five regions along with adjacent normal tissue and blood, and applied TCRbeta repertoire sequencing, expression microarrays and whole-exome sequencing. The five patients had tumors of stage T1-T3 N0M0, with maximum diameters ranging from roughly 4.2 to 10 cm. Of the five patients (three men and two women, aged 30 to 69 years), four had hepatocellular carcinoma and one had combined HCC and intrahepatic cholangiocarcinoma. High reproducibility was observed for the technical replicate repertoires, with mean shared-clone rates near 0.89 and correlation coefficients above 0.95. Each sample produced roughly 3.5 to 8 million productive TCRbeta reads, and read depth showed no significant difference between tissue types. A total of 35 or so specimens from 5 patients went through TCRbeta repertoire sequencing, namely 25 tumor regions, 5 adjacent noncancerous liver tissues and 5 peripheral blood samples.

Results and caveats for the whole study, not just this receptor: Because only the TCR beta chain was sequenced and unpaired alpha chains were not captured, true repertoire diversity is likely underestimated. Consistent with antigen-driven expansion, pairs of tumor regions showed higher repertoire overlap (mean roughly 35%) than either tumor-adjacent pairs (about 17%) or tumor-blood pairs (about 15%). Comparison of CD4+ and CD8+ T cell repertoires was precluded by the use of bulk unsorted samples. With just four to six patients in the study, the authors point out that the findings should be validated in a larger study. The top 250 clones accounted for a significantly greater share of the repertoire in tumors than in blood (p = 0.039).

As regards this clonotype: The specificity of this receptor is unknown. No base quality information exists; no much larger clone differs at one position.

V is cut by 7 bases and J by 5 bases, and the space between the germline ends is 15 bases. The CDR3 goes from the cysteine to the phenylalanine over 13 residues. Of the read, only the CDR3 DNA is kept; its 39 bases are in frame from base 1. According to the germline V gene, CDR1 reads SQVTM and CDR2 reads ANQGSEA. Blood RNA was extracted from unsorted whole blood using TRIzol reagent, and germline DNA was obtained with the DNeasy Blood & Tissue kit. Patients had chronic HBV infection and were treatment-naive at sampling. Before surgery, 3 to 4.5 milliliters of peripheral blood were collected into K2EDTA tubes. Using a constant-region primer and ProtoScript II reverse transcriptase, TCRbeta-specific cDNA was reverse-transcribed from roughly 500 ng total RNA. Construction of the TCRbeta libraries relied on three nested rounds of multiplex PCR, following a slightly modified ARM-PCR procedure. Each of the first two PCR rounds ran for roughly 9 cycles and used multiplex TRBV1-TRBV30 forward primers together with a Cbeta reverse primer. Sample barcodes and Illumina adapters were added in a final 25-cycle PCR with Deep VentR polymerase. Before sequencing, amplicons between 200 and 500 bp were purified from gel using a QIAquick gel extraction kit. The TCRbeta amplicons were sequenced with 250-bp paired-end reads on an Illumina HiSeq 2500. The authors processed their data as follows. Trimmomatic v0.33 was used to quality-trim the reads, and FLASH v1.2.11 was used to merge paired reads so that full CDR3 sequences could be recovered. MiGEC v1.2.1b assigned V, D and J germline segments to the rearranged TCRbeta sequences. Clonotype statistics and Shannon-Wiener diversity indices were calculated with VDJtools v1.0.0. To reduce sampling bias, subsequent analyses other than the diversity analysis used only the 250 most abundant clonotypes in each sample. TCRdb reprocessed the public reads (quality trimming at Q25 with fastp, clone calling with MiXCR) and kept in-frame beta chains. Each CDR3 protein gets just one entry, which takes the most common genes and DNA from the rows behind it. The V and J calls were determined by TCRdb, not by the authors. The sample table shows 320,000 or so distinct CDR3 sequences, and 65% are seen once. The top ten constitute roughly 8.6% of the sample.

This sequence uses TRBV29-1 and TRBJ2-1; there is no confident call for the D gene. The clonotype originates from a man between 35 and 55 years old with primary liver carcinoma and hepatitis B virus infection. The sample consisted of peripheral blood. The sequenced DNA is TGCAGCGATGCATACCGAGTTAACAATGAGCAGTTCTTC. Translated, this gives CSDAYRVNNEQFF.